These T cell receptor beta chains were read from a single sample in a study of T-cell reconstitution after alpha-beta-depleted transplantation in children. One entry per CDR3 protein results from TCRdb running MiXCR on the PCR reads. The table has about 400,000 distinct CDR3 sequences, 16% seen once. Source: PBMCs, mostly from graft donor cells, taken 360 days after TCRalphabeta/CD19-depleted stem cell transplant. Every receptor here comes from a boy under two years old who had a stem cell transplant for Wiskott-Aldrich syndrome, so the T cells may come from the graft donor. Both conserved end residues are part of each CDR3. D genes are given only for firm matches. Size is stated for part of the rows, as once, few or many counts, or as a class when the clone is expanded.

CDR3nt	CDR3aa	v_gene	j_gene	d_gene	abundance
TGTGCCAGCAGCCCTCCTAGGGACAGGACTGAAGCTTTCTTT	CASSPPRDRTEAFF	TRBV3-1	TRBJ1-1	TRBD1	NA
TGTGCCAGCAGTTGGGGCGGTACCACAGATACGCAGTATTTT	CASSWGGTTDTQYF	TRBV12-3/TRBV12-4	TRBJ2-3	NA	NA
TGTGCCAGCAGGGAGCGGGGGCACCAAGAGACCCAGTACTTC	CASRERGHQETQYF	TRBV2	TRBJ2-5	TRBD2	few
TGCAGTGCTAGAGGTTGGAGGGGACGGGGGCTAGCCTACGAGCAGTACTTC	CSARGWRGRGLAYEQYF	TRBV20-1	TRBJ2-7	NA	NA
TGCAGCGTCGGGGGGCGCCAAGAGACCCAGTACTTC	CSVGGRQETQYF	TRBV29-1	TRBJ2-5	NA	many
TGTGCCAGCAGCTGGCCCGGGCCAAAGTTCTCGGTAATCGACTACAATGAGCAGTTCTTC	CASSWPGPKFSVIDYNEQFF	TRBV6-2/TRBV6-3	TRBJ2-1	NA	NA
TGCGCCAGCAGCCAAGTTGGTGGGGGGACTAGCGGCAATGAGCAGTTCTTC	CASSQVGGGTSGNEQFF	TRBV4-3	TRBJ2-1	TRBD2	few
TGTGCCAGCAGTTACTCAGAGGGCTGGGGGCTGGCTCCCCTCCACTTT	CASSYSEGWGLAPLHF	TRBV6-5	TRBJ1-6	NA	few
TGTGAGAGCAGTTTATGGTCAGGGGTGTACCAAGAGACCCAGTACTTC	CESSLWSGVYQETQYF	TRBV12-3/TRBV12-4	TRBJ2-5	NA	NA
TGTGCCATCAAACTCGGGACTAGCACAGATACGCAGTATTTT	CAIKLGTSTDTQYF	TRBV10-3	TRBJ2-3	NA	few
TGCGCCAGCAGCCACGCTCCAGGCAGTGAGCAGTTCTTC	CASSHAPGSEQFF	TRBV4-3	TRBJ2-1	NA	NA
TGCAGTGGGCCCAACACAGATACGCAGTATTTT	CSGPNTDTQYF	TRBV20-1	TRBJ2-3	NA	NA
TGTGCCAGCAGCCACCCCGACAGTTCTGGGGCCAACGTCCTGACTTTC	CASSHPDSSGANVLTF	TRBV4-2	TRBJ2-6	NA	few
TGTGCCAGCAGTGACCCGGGCAGGAACACCGGGGAGCTGTTTTTT	CASSDPGRNTGELFF	TRBV2	TRBJ2-2	NA	few
TGCGCCAGCAGCGGGTATCATTACGAGCAGTACTTC	CASSGYHYEQYF	TRBV5-1	TRBJ2-7	NA	NA
TGCGCCAGCAGCTGGGAGGTCACCTACGAGCAGTACTTC	CASSWEVTYEQYF	TRBV5-1	TRBJ2-7	NA	once
TGTGCCAGCAGCGCGGGACAGGGGGCCAGCACAGATACGCAGTATTTT	CASSAGQGASTDTQYF	TRBV13	TRBJ2-3	TRBD1	NA
TGCGCCAGCTCACCTGGAATGCTGGGGTCCCCTGAAGCTTTCTTT	CASSPGMLGSPEAFF	TRBV5-1	TRBJ1-1	NA	few
TGCGCCAGCAGCTTGGTGGGCCCACCCACAGATACGCAGTATTTT	CASSLVGPPTDTQYF	TRBV5-1	TRBJ2-3	NA	many
TGCGCCAGCAGTCCACAGGGCCGTAACTATGGCTACACCTTC	CASSPQGRNYGYTF	TRBV5-1	TRBJ1-2	NA	many
TGCGCCAGCAGCTCCGACAGAATCCAAGAGACCCAGTACTTC	CASSSDRIQETQYF	TRBV5-1	TRBJ2-5	NA	few
TGTGCCATCAGTCCTGGACTAGCCAGATCCAACACCGGGGAGCTGTTTTTT	CAISPGLARSNTGELFF	TRBV10-3	TRBJ2-2	TRBD2	NA
TGTGCCAGCAGCTCTGGACTAGTCACAGATACGCAGTATTTT	CASSSGLVTDTQYF	TRBV5-5	TRBJ2-3	TRBD2	NA
TGTGCCACCAGTGATCTCTTCGGCCCGAACACAGATACGCAGTATTTT	CATSDLFGPNTDTQYF	TRBV24-1	TRBJ2-3	NA	NA
TGCAGCGTTGGGGGCCCAGAGACCCAGTACTTC	CSVGGPETQYF	TRBV29-1	TRBJ2-5	NA	NA
TGTGCCAGCAGCCAAGTACGGGGGGGCCTCTACAATGAGCAGTTCTTC	CASSQVRGGLYNEQFF	TRBV3-1	TRBJ2-1	TRBD2	NA
TGTGCCAGCAGCTCCCGAGTCCGGACTAGCGGGGACAATGAGCAGTTCTTC	CASSSRVRTSGDNEQFF	TRBV11-2	TRBJ2-1	TRBD2	NA
TGTGCCAGCAGTTCTCTGGGACTAGCGGGAGGGCCAGGAGAGACCCAGTACTTC	CASSSLGLAGGPGETQYF	TRBV27	TRBJ2-5	TRBD2	few
TGTGCCAGCAAGCCCGATGTGGGGGGCTACACCTTC	CASKPDVGGYTF	TRBV2	TRBJ1-2	NA	NA
TGTGCCAGCAGCCCCCGATACAGGGTTGGAGGCTACGAGCAGTACTTC	CASSPRYRVGGYEQYF	TRBV3-1	TRBJ2-7	NA	NA
TGTGCCAGCAGCGGGACAGGGATCCCCCCGACGCGCGCCGGGGAGCTGTTTTTT	CASSGTGIPPTRAGELFF	TRBV25-1	TRBJ2-2	TRBD1	NA
TGCAGCGCATTTCCACTAGCGGGAGTAACAGATACGCAGTATTTT	CSAFPLAGVTDTQYF	TRBV29-1	TRBJ2-3	TRBD2	NA
TGTGCCAGCATGTTAAGTCTAGCGGGAAGCGAGACCCAGTACTTC	CASMLSLAGSETQYF	TRBV27	TRBJ2-5	TRBD2	NA
TGTGCCAGCAGTCGGACTACCAAACAAGAGACCCAGTACTTC	CASSRTTKQETQYF	TRBV12-3/TRBV12-4	TRBJ2-5	NA	NA
TGTGCCAGCAGCTTTGGGAGTAGGGTCTACGAGCAGTACTTC	CASSFGSRVYEQYF	TRBV5-6	TRBJ2-7	NA	NA
TGTGCCAGAAGCGTAGGAACTAGCGGGAGGGCGGGGGAGCAGTACTTC	CARSVGTSGRAGEQYF	TRBV9	TRBJ2-7	TRBD2	few
TGTGCCACAGAAACAGGCCCCGGGGAGCTGTTTTTT	CATETGPGELFF	TRBV24-1	TRBJ2-2	NA	NA
TGTGCCAGCAGTCGGAGGGGTGCCGGGGAGCTGTTTTTT	CASSRRGAGELFF	TRBV7-2	TRBJ2-2	NA	NA
TGCGCCAGCAGTTTGCAGGGAGGCGTTAACACTGAAGCTTTCTTT	CASSLQGGVNTEAFF	TRBV5-1	TRBJ1-1	NA	NA
TGTGCCAGCAGTGGATCGCAGGGCACCTTC	CASSGSQGTF	TRBV6-1	TRBJ1-2	NA	few
TGTGCCCTCACGGAGCCAGATACGCAGTATTTT	CALTEPDTQYF	TRBV7-9	TRBJ2-3	NA	few
TGCAGTGCTAGATTCGCAGGGAGGACTCTCACAGATACGCAGTATTTT	CSARFAGRTLTDTQYF	TRBV20-1	TRBJ2-3	NA	few
TGTGCCAGCAGCTTAGGCGGGACAGGGGACAATGAGCAGTTCTTC	CASSLGGTGDNEQFF	TRBV7-9	TRBJ2-1	TRBD1	few
TGTGCCAGCAGCTTAGGGATAGCGGGAGGTCATAAAGAGACCCAGTACTTC	CASSLGIAGGHKETQYF	TRBV7-2	TRBJ2-5	TRBD2	NA
TGTGCCAGCAGTATGTCTAGAGCTCCGGGACTAGGCTCCTACAATGAGCAGTTCTTC	CASSMSRAPGLGSYNEQFF	TRBV12-3/TRBV12-4	TRBJ2-1	TRBD2	NA
TGTGCCAGCAGTTTATCACATACAGGGGCATCCTACGAGCAGTACTTC	CASSLSHTGASYEQYF	TRBV28	TRBJ2-7	TRBD1	NA
TGTGCCAGCAGCTTAAAATTTGGACACTTCTACGAGCAGTACTTC	CASSLKFGHFYEQYF	TRBV11-2	TRBJ2-7	NA	NA
TGTGCCAGTAGTATCCTAGCGGGGGGTCTCCAAGGAACAGATACGCAGTATTTT	CASSILAGGLQGTDTQYF	TRBV19	TRBJ2-3	TRBD2	few
TGTGCCACTTCGTATTCTAGCGGGGGGTCCTACAATGAGCAGTTCTTC	CATSYSSGGSYNEQFF	TRBV12-3/TRBV12-4	TRBJ2-1	TRBD2	many
TGTGCCACCAGTGATTTTTCGGGGTCTGGGGGGGATACGCAGTATTTT	CATSDFSGSGGDTQYF	TRBV24-1	TRBJ2-3	NA	NA
TGTGCCAGCAGTTCCGGGACAGGGGTTTGGTATGGCTACACCTTC	CASSSGTGVWYGYTF	TRBV28	TRBJ1-2	TRBD1	NA
TGTGCCACCAGCACGCCTCTAGGGGTAGCGGGAGGGCCTGAGTACAATGAGCAGTTCTTC	CATSTPLGVAGGPEYNEQFF	TRBV15	TRBJ2-1	TRBD2	few
TGTGCCAGCAGTGGGGGGGACCCTGAAGAGACCCAGTACTTC	CASSGGDPEETQYF	TRBV25-1	TRBJ2-5	NA	few
TGTGCCACCAGTGATACCCGGGACAGAACCTACGAGCAGTACTTC	CATSDTRDRTYEQYF	TRBV24-1	TRBJ2-7	TRBD1	NA
TGTGCCACCAGCAGAGATCAACCAGCGGCAGAGACCCAGTACTTC	CATSRDQPAAETQYF	TRBV15	TRBJ2-5	NA	few
TGTGCCAGCACCCCAGGGGGGGGCTCCTACGAGCAGTACTTC	CASTPGGGSYEQYF	TRBV7-2	TRBJ2-7	NA	NA
TGCGCCAGCAGCCAAGATCTGGTACAGCTTGACCTAAATGAGCAGTTCTTC	CASSQDLVQLDLNEQFF	TRBV4-1	TRBJ2-1	NA	few